This T cell receptor beta chain emerged from a study of blood T cells in healthy people across ages. Comment on this clonotype: Its antigen is not identified. One end of the junction does not line up with germline, which may come from a read error.

Combining a sample-barcoded 5' primer with a J-beta primer mix, a second PCR ran for roughly 7 to 12 cycles. TCRdb independently ran MiXCR on the 5' RACE reads; one entry per CDR3 protein. The data show some 1.8 million distinct CDR3 sequences, with 39% seen just once and 23% held by the top ten. CDR1 GTSNPN and CDR2 SVGIG come from the germline V gene (reference sequence). The CDR3 is 16 amino acids. Whole-study findings and limits: Naive T cell percentage and TCR beta diversity correlated strongly.

This TCR derives from a human donor in good health. The sample comprised blood. The rearrangement uses TRBV30 and TRBJ2-3, with a possible D match to TRBD2 (6 bases). The CDR3 sequence: CARRELSDRSTDTQYF. The CDR3 nucleotides read TGTGCCCGGAGGGAGCTAAGTGACCGCAGCACAGATACGCAGTATTTT.